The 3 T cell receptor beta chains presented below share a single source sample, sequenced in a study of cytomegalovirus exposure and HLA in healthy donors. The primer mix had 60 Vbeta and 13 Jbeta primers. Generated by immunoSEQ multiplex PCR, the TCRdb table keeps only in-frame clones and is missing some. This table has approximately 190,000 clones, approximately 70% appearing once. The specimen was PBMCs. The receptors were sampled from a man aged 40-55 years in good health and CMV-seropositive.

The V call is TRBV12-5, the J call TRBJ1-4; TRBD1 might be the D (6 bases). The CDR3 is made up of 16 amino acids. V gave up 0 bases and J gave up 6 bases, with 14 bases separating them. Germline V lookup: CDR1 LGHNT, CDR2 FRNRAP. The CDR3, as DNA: TGTGCTAGTGGTTTGGTACTTCAGGGGTCGGATGAAAAACTGTTTTTT. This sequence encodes CASGLVLQGSDEKLFF.

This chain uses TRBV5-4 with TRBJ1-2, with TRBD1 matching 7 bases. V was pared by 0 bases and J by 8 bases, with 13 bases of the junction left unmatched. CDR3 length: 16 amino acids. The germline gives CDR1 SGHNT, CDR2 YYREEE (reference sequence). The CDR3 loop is CASSLGLRTGGWGYTF. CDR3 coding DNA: TGTGCCAGCAGCTTGGGGCTCCGGACAGGAGGCTGGGGCTACACCTTC. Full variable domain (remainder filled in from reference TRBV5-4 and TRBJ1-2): ETGVTQSPTHLIKTRGQQVTLRCSSQSGHNTVSWYQQALGQGPQFIFQYYREEENGRGNFPPRFSGLQFPNYSSELNVNALELDDSALYLCASSLGLRTGGWGYTFGSGTRLTVV.

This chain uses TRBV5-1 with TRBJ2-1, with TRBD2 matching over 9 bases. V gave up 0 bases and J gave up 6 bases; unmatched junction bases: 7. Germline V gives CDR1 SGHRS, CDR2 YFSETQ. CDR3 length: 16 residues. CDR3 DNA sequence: TGCGCCAGCAGCTTGGTAGGGCGGGGGGGCCCCAATGAGCAGTTCTTC. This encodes CASSLVGRGGPNEQFF. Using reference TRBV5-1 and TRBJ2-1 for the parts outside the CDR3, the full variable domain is KAGVTQTPRYLIKTRGQQVTLSCSPISGHRSVSWYQQTPGQGLQFLFEYFSETQRNKGNFPGRFSGRQFSNSRSEMNVSTLELGDSALYLCASSLVGRGGPNEQFFGPGTRLTVL.